The source of this T cell receptor (beta chain) is a study of control samples from healthy donors and cancer patients. Assay used: immunoSEQ multiplex PCR; TCRdb lists only in-frame clones, some missing. The listing contains 150,000 to 200,000 clones. Germline V CDR1 and CDR2: SGHTA, FQGNSA. V lost 1 base and J 9 bases, leaving 7 bases between the germline ends. The CDR3 runs 12 residues. Sequenced: blood. The sequence came from a woman aged 25 to 39 in good health. This chain connects TRBV7-2 to TRBJ1-5; D gene uncertain. CDR3 bases: TGTGCCAGCAGCTTAGACTTCCCGCCCCAGCATTTT. Its protein is CASSLDFPPQHF.